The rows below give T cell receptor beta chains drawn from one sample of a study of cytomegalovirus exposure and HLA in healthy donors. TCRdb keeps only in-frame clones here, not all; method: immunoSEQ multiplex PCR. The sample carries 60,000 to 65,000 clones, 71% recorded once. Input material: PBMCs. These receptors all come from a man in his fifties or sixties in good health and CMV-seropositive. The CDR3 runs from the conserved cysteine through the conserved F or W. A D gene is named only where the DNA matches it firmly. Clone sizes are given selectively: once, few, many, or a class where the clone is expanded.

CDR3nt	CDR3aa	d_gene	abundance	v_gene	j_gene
TGCAGCGGACAGCCCCTGAACACTGAAGCTTTCTTT	CSGQPLNTEAFF	-	-	TRBV29-1	TRBJ1-1
TGTGCCAGCAGCCCAGGTTCGGGTCAGGGGACCCAGTACTTC	CASSPGSGQGTQYF	-	-	TRBV9	TRBJ2-5
TGTGCCAGCAGTGACCTGGCCTCGGGTGGCTACACCTTC	CASSDLASGGYTF	-	-	TRBV6-4	TRBJ1-2
TGCGCCAGCAGCACAGGGGGTATGAACACTGAAGCTTTCTTT	CASSTGGMNTEAFF	TRBD1	-	TRBV5-1	TRBJ1-1
TGTGCCAGCAGCTTAGGCCGGGCTAGCGGGAAGGAAGCCTACGAGCAGTACTTC	CASSLGRASGKEAYEQYF	TRBD2	few	TRBV13	TRBJ2-7
TGTGCCAGCAGCAAGGAGGGATCTAGCAATCAGCCCCAGCATTTT	CASSKEGSSNQPQHF	-	few	TRBV5-8	TRBJ1-5
TGTGCCAGCAGGACTAGCGGGGGACGGGACTACGAGCAGTACTTC	CASRTSGGRDYEQYF	TRBD2	once	TRBV28	TRBJ2-7
TGTGCCAGCAGTGAACTCGCGTCAGGTAGTAATGAAGCTTTCTTT	CASSELASGSNEAFF	-	few	TRBV2	TRBJ1-1
TGTGCCAGCAGCAGACAGGGATCCTACGAGCAGTACTTC	CASSRQGSYEQYF	TRBD1	-	TRBV7-2	TRBJ2-7
TGTGCCTGGAGGGCCTGGGTGGGCAGGGGGCCAGGAAACACCATATATTTT	CAWRAWVGRGPGNTIYF	TRBD1	-	TRBV30	TRBJ1-3
TGCGCCAGCAGCCAAGGAGGGGGCGGGATTACAGATACGCAGTATTTT	CASSQGGGGITDTQYF	-	few	TRBV4-1	TRBJ2-3
TGTGCCAGCAGCTTGTCCCCTACTAGGTTCATGAACACTGAAGCTTTCTTT	CASSLSPTRFMNTEAFF	-	few	TRBV5-6	TRBJ1-1
TGTGCCAGCAGAGCCGACAGGGGCGGGCAGCCCCAGCATTTT	CASRADRGGQPQHF	TRBD1	-	TRBV2	TRBJ1-5
TGTGCCAGAGGGGGCGTGGGAAGCTCCTACGAGCAGTACTTC	CARGGVGSSYEQYF	TRBD1	-	TRBV2	TRBJ2-7
TGTGCCAGCAGCCGGGACTCTGGGTATGAGCAGTTCTTC	CASSRDSGYEQFF	-	-	TRBV7-2	TRBJ2-1
TGTGCCAGCTGTACCCTCGGACTAGCGGGAGAGGAGACCCAGTACTTC	CASCTLGLAGEETQYF	TRBD2	-	TRBV25-1	TRBJ2-5
TGCAGCGTTGGCGGGGACAATGAGCAGTTCTTC	CSVGGDNEQFF	-	many	TRBV29-1	TRBJ2-1